The 6 T cell receptor beta chains below were found in one sample sequenced in a study of blood T cell repertoires in COVID-19. Measured with immunoSEQ multiplex PCR; TCRdb has only the in-frame clones, and not every one. The table includes around 160,000 clones, more than 80% detected once. Sequencing was carried out using peripheral blood. Every receptor here comes from a man aged 18 to 35 with COVID-19, enrolled during active disease.

The chain carries TRBV11-3 and TRBJ2-1, with a possible D match to TRBD2 (6 bases). The germline gives CDR1 SGHNT, CDR2 YENEEA. V shed 5 bases and J shed 9 bases, with 14 bases lying between them. The CDR3 has 13 residues. The CDR3 sequence: CASSPPGLSEQFF. CDR3 sequence (DNA): TGTGCCAGCAGCCCCCCGGGACTTTCTGAGCAGTTCTTC.

The V call is TRBV27, the J call TRBJ2-1, with 7 nucleotides matching TRBD1. CDR3 length: 14 residues. In germline, CDR1 is MNHEY, CDR2 SMNVEV (reference sequence). V gave up 5 bases and J gave up 4 bases; unmatched junction bases: 5. The CDR3 DNA is TGTGCCAGCAGTCATAACAGGGGTTACAATGAGCAGTTCTTC. Its translation is CASSHNRGYNEQFF.

The chain has TRBV15 and TRBJ2-7; TRBD2 aligns across 11 bases. Germline assignment: CDR1 LNHNV and CDR2 YYDKDF (reference sequence). The V gene end was trimmed by 0 bases and the J gene end by 4 bases; junction bases not matched to a gene: 5. This CDR3 spans 16 amino acids. The CDR3, as DNA: TGTGCCACCAGCAGAGATCGGGCTAGCGGGAGGTACGAGCAGTACTTC. Translated, it gives CATSRDRASGRYEQYF.

The chain's CDR3 is CASSLVRGNGYTF. CDR3 bases: TGTGCCAGCAGCTTAGTCAGGGGTAATGGCTACACCTTC. The chain employs TRBV7-2 and TRBJ1-2; maybe TRBD1 (6 bases). The CDR3 covers 13 residues. Germline loops: CDR1 SGHTA, CDR2 FQGNSA. Between the trimmed V and J ends, which lost 1 base and 6 bases, there was a span of 9 bases. Full variable domain (rest looked up from reference TRBV7-2 and TRBJ1-2): GAGVSQSPSNKVTEKGKDVELRCDPISGHTALYWYRQSLGQGLEFLIYFQGNSAPDKSGLPSDRFSAERTGGSVSTLTIQRTQQEDSAVYLCASSLVRGNGYTFGSGTRLTVV.

This chain links TRBV9 with TRBJ2-2; the D gene is possibly TRBD1 (6 bases). V was cut by 4 bases and J by 6 bases, with 13 bases left in between. CDR1 and CDR2 from the germline V gene are SGDLS and YYNGEE. The CDR3 contains 14 residues. CDR3: CASSTGQFSGELFF. CDR3 in DNA: TGTGCCAGCAGCACCGGACAGTTTTCCGGGGAGCTGTTTTTT.

CDR3 region: CSVEDGTGGPYEQYF. CDR3 nucleotide sequence: TGCAGCGTTGAAGATGGAACGGGAGGGCCCTACGAGCAGTACTTC. The V and J genes are TRBV29-1 and TRBJ2-7; 8 bases agree with TRBD2. J was trimmed by 2 bases and V by 0 bases; bases with no gene match: 6. The CDR3 covers 15 residues. Germline CDR1 reads SQVTM; CDR2 reads ANQGSEA.